This is a list of T cell receptor beta chains from one sample in a study of blood T cell repertoires in COVID-19. Assay: immunoSEQ multiplex PCR; the TCRdb copy retains only in-frame clones and omits some. The sample lists about 78,000 clones, 90% seen once, with 3.5% to 5% in the top ten. Sequencing was performed on peripheral blood. Source of these receptors: a woman older than 75 with active or convalescent COVID-19. The CDR3 runs from the conserved cysteine through the conserved F or W. A D gene is named only where the DNA matches it firmly. Clone size is given for some rows only: seen once, a few or many times, or a class if the clone is expanded.

D	J	V	size	CDR3	DNA
TRBD1	TRBJ1-1	TRBV12-5	few	CASGSGQGRELVMNTEAFF	TGTGCTAGTGGTTCGGGACAGGGGAGAGAACTCGTAATGAACACTGAAGCTTTCTTT
-	TRBJ1-2	TRBV4-1	-	CASSQDPTIPHGYTF	TGCGCCAGCAGCCAAGATCCAACTATACCCCATGGCTACACCTTC
TRBD1	TRBJ2-3	TRBV10-3	-	CAIRGTAASDTQYF	TGTGCCATCAGGGGGACAGCGGCATCTGATACGCAGTATTTT
TRBD2	TRBJ2-5	TRBV4-2	-	CASSPGFSGREQETQYF	TGTGCCAGCAGCCCCGGATTTAGCGGGAGGGAACAAGAGACCCAGTACTTC
-	TRBJ1-5	TRBV15	-	CATSRLGRSNQPQHF	TGTGCCACCAGCAGACTCGGCAGGAGCAATCAGCCCCAGCATTTT
-	TRBJ2-6	TRBV27	-	CASLMRGANVLTF	TGTGCCAGCCTCATGCGGGGGGCCAACGTCCTGACTTTC
-	TRBJ2-1	TRBV19	-	CASSSHGSRNEQFF	TGTGCCAGTAGTAGCCACGGGAGTCGGAATGAGCAGTTCTTC
TRBD1	TRBJ1-5	TRBV6-6	-	CASSYSQGGGNQPQHF	TGTGCCAGCAGTTACTCTCAGGGGGGCGGCAATCAGCCCCAGCATTTT
-	TRBJ1-3	TRBV18	few	CASSPRDIGNTIYF	TGTGCCAGCTCACCACGGGACATTGGAAACACCATATATTTT
-	TRBJ2-2	TRBV7-3	-	CASSSGGPNGELFF	TGTGCCAGCAGCTCAGGAGGGCCTAACGGGGAGCTGTTTTTT
TRBD1	TRBJ1-1	TRBV5-8	-	CASSLGDSLNTEAFF	TGTGCCAGCAGCTTGGGGGACAGCTTGAACACTGAAGCTTTCTTT
TRBD2	TRBJ2-5	TRBV7-2	-	CASSLGGTSGPRETQYF	TGTGCCAGCAGCTTAGGGGGGACTAGCGGGCCCAGGGAGACCCAGTACTTC
-	TRBJ1-4	TRBV19	-	CASSGGSSNEKLFF	TGTGCCAGTAGTGGAGGATCCTCTAATGAAAAACTGTTTTTT
-	TRBJ2-7	TRBV29-1	-	CSVGEGRYEQYF	TGCAGCGTTGGTGAGGGTCGGTACGAGCAGTACTTC
TRBD1	TRBJ2-6	TRBV18	-	CASSIGQGRSGANVLTF	TGTGCCAGCTCAATAGGACAGGGCCGCTCTGGGGCCAACGTCCTGACTTTC
TRBD2	TRBJ2-3	TRBV7-7	-	CASSLGLAATDTQYF	TGTGCTAGCAGCTTGGGGCTAGCGGCCACAGATACGCAGTATTTT
TRBD1	TRBJ2-2	TRBV30	-	CAWSQGANTGELFF	TGTGCCTGGAGCCAGGGGGCGAACACCGGGGAGCTGTTTTTT
-	TRBJ1-2	TRBV2	-	CASSENQAVNYGYTF	TGTGCCAGCAGTGAGAATCAGGCAGTGAACTATGGCTACACCTTC
TRBD2	TRBJ2-1	TRBV6-6	-	CASRTSGSDEQFF	TGTGCCAGCAGAACAAGCGGGAGCGATGAGCAGTTCTTC
TRBD2	TRBJ2-1	TRBV6-2/TRBV6-3	-	CASSSPITSGSYNEQFF	TGTGCCAGCAGTTCCCCAATTACTAGCGGCTCCTACAATGAGCAGTTCTTC
TRBD1	TRBJ1-4	TRBV6-5	-	CASSRDSQFEKLFF	TGTGCCAGCAGTCGGGACAGTCAGTTTGAAAAACTGTTTTTT
-	TRBJ2-6	TRBV7-2	-	CASSSRGRPGANVLTF	TGTGCCAGCAGCTCCCGGGGGAGGCCTGGGGCCAACGTCCTGACTTTC
TRBD1	TRBJ1-1	TRBV2	-	CASSVRQGVEAFF	TGTGCCAGCAGTGTTAGACAGGGTGTTGAAGCTTTCTTT
-	TRBJ1-6	TRBV7-2	few	CASSQRGAASPLHF	TGTGCCAGCAGCCAGCGGGGGGCGGCCTCACCCCTCCACTTT
TRBD2	TRBJ2-7	TRBV7-9	few	CASSSGTRLYEQYF	TGTGCCAGCAGTTCCGGGACTAGATTGTACGAGCAGTACTTC
-	TRBJ2-3	TRBV9	-	CASSSLEGGGTDTQYF	TGTGCCAGCAGCTCACTGGAGGGCGGGGGCACAGATACGCAGTATTTT
TRBD1	TRBJ1-1	TRBV19	few	CASSVDRGLGNTEAFF	TGTGCCAGTAGTGTCGACAGGGGGCTGGGGAACACTGAAGCTTTCTTT
TRBD1	TRBJ1-1	TRBV5-1	-	CASSLEGGFAEAFF	TGCGCCAGCAGCTTGGAAGGGGGCTTTGCTGAAGCTTTCTTT
TRBD1	TRBJ1-2	TRBV28	-	CASSLTGGSGYTF	TGTGCCAGCAGTTTAACAGGGGGCAGCGGCTACACCTTC
-	TRBJ2-7	TRBV12-3/TRBV12-4	-	CASSLFPYEQYF	TGTGCCAGCAGTTTGTTTCCTTACGAGCAGTACTTC
-	TRBJ2-3	TRBV28	-	CASSLGTGPTDTQYF	TGTGCCAGCAGTTTGGGTACAGGACCCACAGATACGCAGTATTTT
TRBD2	TRBJ2-1	TRBV11-2	-	CASRPTGTSHNEQFF	TGTGCCAGCAGACCTACCGGGACTAGTCACAATGAGCAGTTCTTC
-	TRBJ1-3	TRBV10-3	-	CAISEVSAGGNTIYF	TGTGCCATCAGTGAGGTCTCCGCGGGCGGAAACACCATATATTTT
TRBD1	TRBJ1-2	TRBV27	-	CASSFGQGGNRDGYTF	TGTGCCAGCAGTTTCGGACAGGGGGGAAATCGGGATGGCTACACCTTC
TRBD1	TRBJ2-7	TRBV28	-	CASSLVDRDYEQYF	TGTGCCAGTAGTTTAGTCGACAGGGACTACGAGCAGTACTTC
-	TRBJ1-5	TRBV24-1	-	CATSDLSGVQHF	TGTGCCACCAGTGATTTATCAGGGGTCCAGCATTTT